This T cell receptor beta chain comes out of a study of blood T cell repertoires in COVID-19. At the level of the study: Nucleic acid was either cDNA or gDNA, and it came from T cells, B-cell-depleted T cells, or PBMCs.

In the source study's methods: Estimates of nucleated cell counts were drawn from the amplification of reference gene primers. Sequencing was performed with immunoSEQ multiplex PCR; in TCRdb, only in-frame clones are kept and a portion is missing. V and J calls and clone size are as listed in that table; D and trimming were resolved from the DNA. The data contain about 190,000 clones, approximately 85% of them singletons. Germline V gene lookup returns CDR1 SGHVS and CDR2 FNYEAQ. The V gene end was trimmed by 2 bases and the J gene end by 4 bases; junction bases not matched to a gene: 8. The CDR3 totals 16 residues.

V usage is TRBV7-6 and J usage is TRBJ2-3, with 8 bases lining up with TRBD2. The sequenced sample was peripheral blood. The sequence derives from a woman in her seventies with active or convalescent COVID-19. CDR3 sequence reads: CASSLRRSGSADTQYF. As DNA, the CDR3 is TGTGCCAGCAGCTTACGCCGGAGCGGGAGTGCAGATACGCAGTATTTT.